This T cell receptor beta chain was captured in a study of T cell changes during pregnancy in multiple sclerosis. Clones were sequenced by immunoSEQ multiplex PCR, and TCRdb holds only the in-frame ones, with some missing. The data show about 77,000 clones, with approximately 91% seen just once and less than 2.5% held by the top ten. Germline assignment: CDR1 SGHRS and CDR2 YFSETQ. After removal of 3 bases from V and 5 bases from J, the junction contained 4 bases not matched to a gene. The CDR3 covers 13 residues. The source was peripheral blood, collected before pregnancy. This TCR derives from a female donor with multiple sclerosis, enrolled in a pregnancy study. The chain recombines TRBV5-1 with TRBJ2-5; 7 nucleotides align to TRBD1. The CDR3 DNA follows: TGCGCCAGCAGCTATAGCAGGGGGGAGACCCAGTACTTC. It translates to CASSYSRGETQYF.